This T cell receptor beta chain was profiled in a study of T cell responses to AZD1222 COVID-19 vaccine (dated by TCRdb to the early 2020s). Some background on the complete study: TCR sequencing was performed for about 250 trial participants, of whom about 210 were given two doses of AZD1222 and some 25 were given two doses of MenACWY control vaccine. Trial participants were enrolled by age into 18-55, 56-69 and 70-plus year subgroups, with 148, 28 and 57 TCR-sequenced participants respectively.

This sample's time point label indicates: about 28 days (+/-7) after the second vaccine dose. Because spike-specific TCR depth and breadth did not differ between the two schedules, AZD1222 recipients who got a second dose at roughly 4 weeks were pooled with those who got a second dose at roughly 12 weeks. Vaccinee samples were obtained from the UK trials COV001 and COV002, which included a single-blind randomized controlled phase 2/3 trial of AZD1222 (ChAdOx1 nCoV-19) in healthy adults. For TCRbeta chain sequencing, PBMC samples from trial participants were taken at day 0 and at day 28 after the second dose. To note about this clone: What antigen it recognizes has not been identified. No per-base quality is available; no much larger clone lies one base away.

V was cut back by 0 bases and J by 0 bases, leaving a gap of 9 bases between them. The cysteine opens and the phenylalanine closes a CDR3 of 15 amino acids. This entry keeps only the CDR3 DNA: 45 bases, framed from base 1. Sequences SGHRS (CDR1) and YFSETQ (CDR2) are obtained from the germline V gene. The CDR3 regions of human TCRbeta chains were analyzed by immunosequencing. Per the source publication's procedure: TCRs in the repertoires were matched against a reference library of SARS-CoV-2-specific TCRs that had been generated with the MIRA antigen-specificity platform. Breadth was defined as the fraction of unique TCRs that were SARS-CoV-2-associated. Depth was defined as the fraction of total T cells that were SARS-CoV-2-associated. Using the MIRA data, every spike-specific TCR was mapped to the spike region that the TCR reacted to and assigned to either a CD4 or a CD8 class. Log10-transformed breadth and depth values were compared by one-way ANOVA with Sidak's multiple comparisons tests. Sourced from immuneACCESS, this table was stored by TCRdb with only in-frame sequences that have V and J called. A share of the clones is absent; for the studies checked, an unresolved V gene accounts for under half, and the remainder has no known explanation. The DNA was the basis for D and trimming; V, J and clone size are from that table. The sample contains some 130,000 clones, 85% to 95% of them found a single time. The ten largest clonotypes hold 6% to 7% of the sample.

The research as a whole found: Because no samples from the day 14 peak response were available, repertoires could be characterized only after the peak T cell response. Epitopes outside the regions mutated in the B.1.351 and B.1.1.7 variants were reportedly recognized by nearly half of the unique spike-specific TCRs. After two AZD1222 doses, both the breadth and the depth of spike-specific TCRs were significantly higher than at day 0 and than in MenACWY recipients. In the small 56-69-year group, the increase in depth fell short of significance, most likely because of low power. CD4 TCRs associated with the vaccine covered the entire spike protein, and the dominant responses were in regions 160-218 and 743-854. Participants were mostly white British and included more females than males, and it was suggested by the authors that clonal diversity may have been underestimated. Conclusions about previously exposed vaccinees are limited, since just six AZD1222 recipients were seropositive for SARS-CoV-2 at baseline.

This clonotype was obtained from an adult who received the AZD1222 COVID-19 vaccine. The material was peripheral blood, obtained 28 days after the second AZD1222 dose. The chain employs TRBV5-1 and TRBJ1-1, with TRBD1 as a weak D call on 5 bases. The nucleotides read TGCGCCAGCAGCTTGGACGGGGGGATGAACACTGAAGCTTTCTTT. This codes for CASSLDGGMNTEAFF. Beyond the CDR3, the reference TRBV5-1 and TRBJ1-1 genes provide the residues; the full variable domain reads: KAGVTQTPRYLIKTRGQQVTLSCSPISGHRSVSWYQQTPGQGLQFLFEYFSETQRNKGNFPGRFSGRQFSNSRSEMNVSTLELGDSALYLCASSLDGGMNTEAFFGQGTRLTVV.